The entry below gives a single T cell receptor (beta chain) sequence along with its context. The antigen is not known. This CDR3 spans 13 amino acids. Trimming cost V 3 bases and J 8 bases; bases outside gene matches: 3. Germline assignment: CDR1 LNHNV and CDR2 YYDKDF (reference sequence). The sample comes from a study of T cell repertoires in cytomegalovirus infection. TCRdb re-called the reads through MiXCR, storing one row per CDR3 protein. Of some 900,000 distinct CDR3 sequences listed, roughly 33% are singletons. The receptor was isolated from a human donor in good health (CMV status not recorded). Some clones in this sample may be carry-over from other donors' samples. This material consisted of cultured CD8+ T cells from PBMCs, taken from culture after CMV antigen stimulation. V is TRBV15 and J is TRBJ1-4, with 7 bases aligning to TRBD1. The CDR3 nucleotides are TGTGCCACCAGCAGCCCCAGGGGGGAAAAACTGTTTTTT. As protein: CATSSPRGEKLFF.